This TCR beta chain was sequenced during a study of Ad26.COV2.S vaccination and SARS-CoV-2 variants. Study context: The study gave Ad26.COV2.S intramuscularly, once or twice 56 days apart.

Treatment in this sample: roughly 19 received Ad26.COV2.S at low or high dose, single or two shots; several received placebo; per-sample allocation not given. Specimens were obtained on day 63 following the first vaccine or placebo injection. SARS-CoV-2 spike from the Wuhan strain was encoded by the vaccine, an Ad26 vector. Whole-study results and caveats: Relative to placebo recipients, vaccine recipients exhibited elevated spike-specific TCR breadth.

Notes on this clone: Its antigen is not identified.

Method: immunoSEQ multiplex PCR; TCRdb's copy keeps in-frame clones and lacks some. The table shows approximately 410,000 clones, with about nine tenths occurring only once. The origin of this receptor is a person between 18 and 59 years old who received the Ad26.COV2.S COVID-19 vaccine or a placebo. The source material was peripheral blood, sampled in a trial of Ad26.COV2.S vaccine versus placebo.

CDR3 in DNA: TGTGCCAGCAGGCCAGGGGCGGAAAGATCACCCCTCCACTTT. This translates into CASRPGAERSPLHF. The rearrangement links TRBV10-3 to TRBJ1-6; D is perhaps TRBD1 (6 bases). The length of the CDR3 is 14 residues. V lost 10 bases and J lost 10, with 20 bases in between. The germline V gene encodes CDR1 ENHRY and CDR2 SYGVKD.